This note documents a single TCR beta chain sequence. CDR3 size: 12 residues. Germline trimming cut 6 bases from V and 15 bases from J; bases unmatched to any gene: 8. Looked up from germline, CDR1 is SEHNR and CDR2 is FQNEAQ (reference sequence). The data derive from a study of blood T cell repertoires in COVID-19. As for the study in general: Samples came from the United States, Italy and Spain, spanning acute and convalescent COVID-19. PBMCs, B-cell-depleted T cells, or T cells provided the cDNA or gDNA that made up the material.

Authors' data handling: Nucleated cell number was recorded as an estimate derived from reference gene primer amplification. The repertoire was sequenced with immunoSEQ multiplex PCR; TCRdb's copy has only in-frame clones and lacks some. V and J calls plus clone size are reproduced from that table; the DNA served to infer D and trimming. The sample comprises under 300,000 clones, 70% to 90% of which are singletons, and just under 1% rests with the top ten. The sequencing input was peripheral blood. The genes are TRBV7-9 and TRBJ2-1; 10 positions match TRBD2. The clonotype originates from a middle-aged woman who had recovered from COVID-19. The chain's CDR3 is CASRGLAGVLFF. CDR3 DNA: TGTGCCAGCAGGGGGCTAGCGGGAGTGCTGTTCTTC.